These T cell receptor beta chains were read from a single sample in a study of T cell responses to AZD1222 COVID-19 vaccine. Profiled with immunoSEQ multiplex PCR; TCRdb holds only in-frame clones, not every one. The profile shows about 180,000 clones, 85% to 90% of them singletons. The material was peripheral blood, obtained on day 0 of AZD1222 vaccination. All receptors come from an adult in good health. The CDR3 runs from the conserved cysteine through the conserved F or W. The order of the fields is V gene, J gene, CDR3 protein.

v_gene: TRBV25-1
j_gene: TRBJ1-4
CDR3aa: CASSDLQGTLNEKLFF

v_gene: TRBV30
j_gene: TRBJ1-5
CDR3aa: CAWSRTRGGPHRQPQHF

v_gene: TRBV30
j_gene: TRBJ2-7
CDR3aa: CAWSVTYSYEQYF

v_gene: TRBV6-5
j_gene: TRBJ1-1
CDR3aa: CASGISTGLTEAFF

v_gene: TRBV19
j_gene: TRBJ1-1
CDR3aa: CASSRDRGYGTEAFF

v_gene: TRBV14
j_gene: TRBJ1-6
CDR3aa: CASSQRAWGSPLHF

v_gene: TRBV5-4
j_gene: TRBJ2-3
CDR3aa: CASRLQASSTDTQYF

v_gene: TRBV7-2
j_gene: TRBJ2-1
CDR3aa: CASSLLAGGYNEQFF

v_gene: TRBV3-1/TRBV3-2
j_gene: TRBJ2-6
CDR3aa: CASSPPPAILSGANVLTF

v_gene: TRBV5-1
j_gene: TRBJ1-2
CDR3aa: CASSLSLVGYGYTF

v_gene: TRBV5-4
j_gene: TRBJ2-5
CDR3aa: CASSLVGRDETQYF

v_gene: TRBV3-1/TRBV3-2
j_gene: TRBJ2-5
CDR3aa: CASSQPLGTARWETQYF

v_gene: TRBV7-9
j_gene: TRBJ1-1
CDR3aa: CASSQPQGNTEAFF

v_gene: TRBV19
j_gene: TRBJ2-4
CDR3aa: CASSIRGQGAGAKNIQYF

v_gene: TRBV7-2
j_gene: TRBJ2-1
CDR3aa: CASSSSGGASYNEQFF

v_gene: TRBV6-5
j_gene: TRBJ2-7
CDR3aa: CASSYSRTAYHEQYF

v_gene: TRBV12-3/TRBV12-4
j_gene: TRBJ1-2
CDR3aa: CASRLGASDRYTF

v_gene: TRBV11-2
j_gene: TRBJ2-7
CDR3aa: CASSAQGGYEQYF

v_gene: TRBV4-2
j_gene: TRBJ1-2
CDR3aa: CASSQGQGGVYGYTF

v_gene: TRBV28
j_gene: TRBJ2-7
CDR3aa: CASSLWRAEPSYEQYF

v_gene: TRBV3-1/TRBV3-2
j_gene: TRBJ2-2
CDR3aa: CASSAGGGPWELFF

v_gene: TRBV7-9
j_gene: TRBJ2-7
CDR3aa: CASSNRDTAYEQYF

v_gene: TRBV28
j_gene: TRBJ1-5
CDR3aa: CASSSLDRGYQPQHF

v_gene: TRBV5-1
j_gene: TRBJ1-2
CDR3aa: CASSFGGNYGYTF

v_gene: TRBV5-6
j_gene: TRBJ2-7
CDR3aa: CASRIFTSIPYEQYF

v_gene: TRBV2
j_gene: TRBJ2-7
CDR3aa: CASSQYGDEQYF

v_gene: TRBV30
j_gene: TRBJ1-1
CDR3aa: CAWRETGGWTEAFF

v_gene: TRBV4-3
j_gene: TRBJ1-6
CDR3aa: CASSPVGTNSPLHF

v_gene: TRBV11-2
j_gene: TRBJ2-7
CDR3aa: CASSYRREQYF

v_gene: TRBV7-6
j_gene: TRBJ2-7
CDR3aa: CASSPNPGQVLSYEQYF

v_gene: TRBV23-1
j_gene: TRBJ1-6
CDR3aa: CASSLRDSNSPLHF

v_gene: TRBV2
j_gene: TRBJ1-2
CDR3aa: CASSEYRQGNYGYTF

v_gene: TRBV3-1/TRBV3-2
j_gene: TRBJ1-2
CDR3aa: CASSVDSNYGYTF

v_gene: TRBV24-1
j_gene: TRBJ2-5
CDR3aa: CATSESGGATVETQYF

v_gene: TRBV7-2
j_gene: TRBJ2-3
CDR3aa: CASSLRDGYTDTQYF

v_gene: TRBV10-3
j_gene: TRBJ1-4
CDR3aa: CAISAGTGEYEKLFF

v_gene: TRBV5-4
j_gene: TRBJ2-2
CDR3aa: CASSLRDRDSGELFF

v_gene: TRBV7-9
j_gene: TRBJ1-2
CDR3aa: CASSSNTFVRYGYTF

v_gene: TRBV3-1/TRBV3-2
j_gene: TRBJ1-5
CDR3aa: CASSQEGWEAYPHIGSNQPQHF

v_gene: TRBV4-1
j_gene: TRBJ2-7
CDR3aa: CASSQDGGDLYEQYF

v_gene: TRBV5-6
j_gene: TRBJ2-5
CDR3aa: CASSLEGAWQETQYF

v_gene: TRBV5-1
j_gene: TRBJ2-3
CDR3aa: CASSLGAGGRTDTQYF

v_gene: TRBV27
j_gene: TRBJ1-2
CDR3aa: CASSLTRQSYGYTF

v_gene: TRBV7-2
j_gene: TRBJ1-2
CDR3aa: CASSLDGSFLKRDGYTF

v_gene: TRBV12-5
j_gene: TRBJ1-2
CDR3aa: CASGLVLTKAGNPNYGYTF

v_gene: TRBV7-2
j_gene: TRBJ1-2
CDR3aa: CASSLQRGDGYTF

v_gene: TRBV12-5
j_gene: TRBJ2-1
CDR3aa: CASGLGRRDYNEQFF

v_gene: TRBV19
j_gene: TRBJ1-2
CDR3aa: CASSRRGVDGYTF

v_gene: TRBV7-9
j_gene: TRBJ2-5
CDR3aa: CASSLQFSSQETQYF

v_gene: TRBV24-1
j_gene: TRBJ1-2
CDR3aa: CATSSDSNYGYTF

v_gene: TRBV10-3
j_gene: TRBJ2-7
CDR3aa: CAISESGWTLGEQYF

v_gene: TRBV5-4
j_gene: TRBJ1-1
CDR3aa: CASSYTGGNTEAFF

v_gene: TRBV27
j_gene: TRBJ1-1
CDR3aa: CASSSPGTGFTEAFF

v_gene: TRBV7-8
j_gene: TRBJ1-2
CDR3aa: CASSFKIGTVRNYTF

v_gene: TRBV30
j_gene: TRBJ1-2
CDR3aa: CAWSATGTGSYGYTF

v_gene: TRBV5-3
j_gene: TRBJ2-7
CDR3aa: CARSGVYEQYF

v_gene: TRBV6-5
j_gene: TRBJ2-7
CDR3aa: CATAPRTYEQYF